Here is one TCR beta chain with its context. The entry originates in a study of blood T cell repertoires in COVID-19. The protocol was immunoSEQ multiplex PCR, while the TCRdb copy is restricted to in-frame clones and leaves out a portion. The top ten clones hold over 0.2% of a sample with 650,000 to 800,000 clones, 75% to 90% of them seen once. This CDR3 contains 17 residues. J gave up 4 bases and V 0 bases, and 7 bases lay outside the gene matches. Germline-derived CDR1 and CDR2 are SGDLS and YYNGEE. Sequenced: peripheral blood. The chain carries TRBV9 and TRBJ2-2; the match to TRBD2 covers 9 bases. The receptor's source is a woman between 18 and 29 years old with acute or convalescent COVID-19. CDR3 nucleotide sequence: TGTGCCAGCAGCGTAGCCCCCCGTAGCGGGGGCACCGGGGAGCTGTTTTTT. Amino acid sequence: CASSVAPRSGGTGELFF.